A single sample is the source of the 22 T cell receptor beta chains below, sequenced in a study of blood T cell repertoires in COVID-19. Data came from immunoSEQ multiplex PCR; TCRdb stores just in-frame clones and leaves some out. Of roughly 17,000 clones detected, roughly 80% appear once; the ten largest clones hold approximately 23%. Specimen: peripheral blood. The source is a man in his fifties or sixties with active or convalescent COVID-19.

The V call is TRBV11-2, the J call TRBJ2-1; D not certain. Per the germline V gene, CDR1 is SGHAT and CDR2 is FQNNGV. The germline V and J ends were trimmed by 5 bases and 6 bases, with 11 bases remaining between them. The CDR3 runs to 13 residues. DNA for the CDR3: TGTGCCAGCAGCCCAATCCGAGGCAATGAGCAGTTCTTC. Its translation is CASSPIRGNEQFF. Drawing the rest from reference TRBV11-2 and TRBJ2-1, the complete variable domain is EAGVAQSPRYKIIEKRQSVAFWCNPISGHATLYWYQQILGQGPKLLIQFQNNGVVDDSQLPKDRFSAERLKGVDSTLKIQPAKLEDSAVYLCASSPIRGNEQFFGPGTRLTVL.

A single count supports this clone. The rearrangement uses TRBV20-1 and TRBJ1-1, with TRBD1 matching over 7 bases. The length of the CDR3 is 15 residues. The germline V gene has CDR1 DFQATT and CDR2 SNEGSKA (reference sequence). Germline trimming cut 3 bases from V and 0 bases from J; bases unmatched to any gene: 7. The CDR3 region has the DNA TGCAGTGCTAGTCTTACAGGGGCCATGAACACTGAAGCTTTCTTT. Amino acid sequence: CSASLTGAMNTEAFF.

V is TRBV10-1 and J is TRBJ2-2; unclear D gene. V dropped 4 bases and J dropped 0 bases, with 9 bases sitting between them. Germline V CDR1 and CDR2: WNHNN, SYGVQD (reference sequence). The CDR3 runs to 15 residues. As DNA, the CDR3 is TGCGCCAGCAGTGGTGGCGGCGCGAACACCGGGGAGCTGTTTTTT. It yields the protein CASSGGGANTGELFF.

This chain joins TRBV12-3 or TRBV12-4 and TRBJ1-3; 7 bases align to TRBD1. This CDR3 region has 11 residues. After removal of 1 base from V and 15 bases from J, the junction contained 3 bases not matched to a gene. The CDR3 loop is CASSLGQGPYF. CDR3 DNA sequence: TGTGCCAGCAGTTTAGGACAGGGTCCATATTTT.

This clone occurred once. This chain connects TRBV5-6 to TRBJ1-5, with 7 positions matching TRBD1. The CDR3 totals 13 residues. Unmatched junction bases numbered 1, after V lost 1 base and J lost 6 bases. CDR1 is SGHDT, CDR2 YYEEEE, per germline. The CDR3 nucleotides read TGTGCCAGCAGCTTGTACAGGGGTCAGCCCCAGCATTTT. It translates to CASSLYRGQPQHF.

This clone appeared once. The V and J genes are TRBV7-2 and TRBJ2-7; the D is unclear. The V and J ends lost 3 bases and 6 bases respectively, with 15 bases between them. Germline CDR1 SGHTA, CDR2 FQGNSA. The CDR3 has 14 residues. CDR3 amino acids: CASSFEFLFSEQYF. CDR3 sequence (DNA): TGTGCCAGCAGCTTTGAATTTTTGTTCAGCGAGCAGTACTTC.

The genes are TRBV5-4 and TRBJ2-1, with D perhaps matching TRBD2 (6 bases). CDR1 SGHNT and CDR2 YYREEE come from the germline V gene (reference sequence). The CDR3 sequence is 14 residues long. Trimming removed 8 bases at V and 1 base at J, with 13 bases between. This CDR3 reads CASQASASYNEQFF. The CDR3 region has the DNA TGTGCCAGTCAGGCTAGCGCTTCCTACAATGAGCAGTTCTTC.

By sample fraction, this clone is medium-sized. This chain uses TRBV4-1 with TRBJ1-5; no clear D gene. Germline CDR1 reads MGHRA; CDR2 reads YSYEKL. Trimming left V 6 bases short and J 7 bases short, with 13 bases between. The CDR3 is 13 residues long. Here the CDR3 DNA reads TGCGCCAGCAGTCCCGGGTCGGGGCAGCCCCAGCATTTT. Amino acid sequence: CASSPGSGQPQHF.

This chain connects TRBV9 to TRBJ2-5, with a weak D call TRBD1 (6 bases). V lost 3 bases, J lost 5 bases, and 11 bases lay in between. CDR1 is SGDLS and CDR2 is YYNGEE in the germline V gene. The CDR3 is made up of 13 amino acids. This CDR3 is CASSAGTGETQYF. CDR3 nucleotides: TGTGCCAGCAGCGCCGGAACAGGGGAGACCCAGTACTTC.

The chain uses TRBV7-9 and TRBJ1-6; no clear D. The CDR3 loop spans 15 amino acids. Trimming pared 1 base from V and 7 bases from J, leaving 11 bases between. CDR1 is SEHNR and CDR2 is FQNEAQ in the germline V gene (reference sequence). The CDR3, as DNA: TGTGCCAGCAGCTTAGGGAGTCCCGGAAATTCACCCCTCCACTTT. Its protein product is CASSLGSPGNSPLHF.

The rearrangement uses TRBV27 and TRBJ2-1; 10 nucleotides match TRBD2. CDR3 length: 14 residues. With V trimmed by 7 bases and J by 6 bases, 6 bases remained unmatched. Germline V CDR1 and CDR2: MNHEY, SMNVEV (reference sequence). The CDR3, as DNA: TGTGCCAGCACGACTAGCGGGCTTTTCAATGAGCAGTTCTTC. Protein product: CASTTSGLFNEQFF.

The chain carries TRBV11-3 and TRBJ2-5, with D possibly TRBD1 on 6 matching bases. Looked up from germline, CDR1 is SGHNT and CDR2 is YENEEA. V lost 6 bases and J lost 4, with 12 bases in between. This CDR3 comprises 13 residues. The CDR3 here is CASREGDGETQYF. CDR3 nucleotide sequence: TGTGCCAGCAGAGAGGGGGACGGAGAGACCCAGTACTTC.

The V gene is TRBV18, the J gene TRBJ1-1; no clear D. Germline CDR1 and CDR2: KGHSH and LQKENI. The V end was cut by 3 bases, the J end by 7 bases, with 9 bases between. This CDR3 spans 12 amino acids. DNA for the CDR3: TGTGCCAGCTCACCCGACGGGTTTGAAGCTTTCTTT. It is translated as CASSPDGFEAFF.

The rearrangement joins TRBV5-6 to TRBJ2-3, with 12 bases aligning to TRBD1. V shed 1 base, J shed 5 bases, and the junction held 5 bases outside the gene matches. The CDR3 extends over 16 amino acids. Germline V gives CDR1 SGHDT, CDR2 YYEEEE. CDR3 in DNA: TGTGCCAGCAGCTTGCCCGGGACAGGGGGCCGAGATACGCAGTATTTT. Its translation: CASSLPGTGGRDTQYF.

V usage is TRBV5-4 and J usage is TRBJ2-3; no clear D. In germline, CDR1 is SGHNT, CDR2 YYREEE (reference sequence). The V gene lost 0 bases and the J gene lost 4 bases, with 12 bases spanning the gap. This CDR3 contains 15 residues. CDR3 in DNA: TGTGCCAGCAGCTTGGACTCCCCTCTCCCAGATACGCAGTATTTT. Amino acids: CASSLDSPLPDTQYF.

Only one count was recorded for this clone. J is TRBJ2-7 and V is TRBV19; no reliable D call. Trimming cost V 1 base and J 0 bases, with 7 bases left between them. Germline CDR1 and CDR2: LNHDA and SQIVND (reference sequence). This CDR3 spans 14 amino acids. The CDR3 spells CASSIATGSYEQYF. Written as DNA, the CDR3 is TGTGCCAGTAGTATAGCGACGGGCTCCTACGAGCAGTACTTC.

The rearrangement joins TRBV13 to TRBJ2-2, with D possibly matching TRBD2 (5 bases). Between the trimmed V and J ends, which lost 2 bases and 7 bases, there was a span of 14 bases. The CDR3 totals 15 residues. Germline-derived CDR1 and CDR2 are PRHDT and FYEKMQ (reference sequence). This CDR3 reads CASSLSFGVSGELFF. The CDR3 region has the DNA TGTGCCAGCAGCTTATCGTTCGGGGTTAGCGGGGAGCTGTTTTTT.

V and J are TRBV4-2 and TRBJ1-5; 7 nucleotides agree with TRBD1. This CDR3 has 14 residues. Germline assignment: CDR1 LGHNA and CDR2 YNFKEQ. The trim removed 6 bases at V and 2 bases at J, leaving 4 bases unmatched. In nucleotides, the CDR3 is TGTGCCAGCAGTCCAGACAGGGGCAATCAGCCCCAGCATTTT. This codes for CASSPDRGNQPQHF.

The chain recombines TRBV12-3 or TRBV12-4 with TRBJ2-7; 13 nucleotides align to TRBD2. The trim removed 6 bases at V and 4 bases at J, leaving 0 bases unmatched. CDR3 length: 13 amino acids. The CDR3 here is CASRGLAGYEQYF. DNA for the CDR3: TGTGCCAGCAGGGGACTAGCGGGGTACGAGCAGTACTTC.

V usage is TRBV5-1 and J usage is TRBJ2-5, with TRBD1 as a possible D gene (6 bases). Germline CDR1 reads SGHRS; CDR2 reads YFSETQ. V was pared by 3 bases and J by 4 bases, with 13 bases between. The CDR3 length is 14 residues. CDR3 sequence reads: CASSYAQGRETQYF. In nucleotides, the CDR3 is TGCGCCAGCAGCTATGCGCAGGGGCGAGAGACCCAGTACTTC.

V is TRBV18 and J is TRBJ1-2; D is uncertain. Germline CDR1 is KGHSH and CDR2 is LQKENI. The V gene lost 2 bases and the J gene lost 0 bases, with 10 bases spanning the gap. This CDR3 spans 15 amino acids. The CDR3 is CASSPGTGANYGYTF. In nucleotides, the CDR3 is TGTGCCAGCTCACCAGGTACCGGGGCTAACTATGGCTACACCTTC.

The chain combines TRBV1 with TRBJ2-3; TRBD2, the table's D call, was not compared with the DNA. TRBV1 is a listed pseudogene. The CDR3 contains 16 residues. The CDR3 nucleotides read TGCACCAGCAGCCAAGATGTTAGCGGGGGAACAGATACGCAGTATTTT. It specifies CTSSQDVSGGTDTQYF.